This T cell receptor (beta chain) was obtained from a study of shared clonotypes between healthy human individuals (dated by TCRdb to the early 2020s). In the study overall: A couple of women and a few men aged 18 to 49 years were included in the cohort. Per donor, three plates each were used for CD4 naive and CD4 memory, two for CD8 naive, and one for CD8 memory. The study deeply sequenced blood TCR repertoires of roughly five healthy adults to estimate repertoire size and the extent of clonotype sharing between individuals. To increase sequencing depth and limit assay-specific biases, TCR repertoire library preparation and sequencing were carried out by different laboratories using diverse techniques. Each donor's leukapheresis produced roughly between about 0.8 and 10 billion PBMCs.

TCR CDR3 regions were amplified from genomic DNA by multiplex PCR using the deep immunoSEQ assay. Extracted genomic DNA from each cell subset was distributed evenly across all wells of several immunoSEQ 96-well plates, and each plate was treated as a replicate. For sorted subsets, each replicate PCR was loaded with approximately 200 ng genomic DNA, equivalent to roughly 30,000 T cell genomes. Purified libraries were quantified with a Qubit 3.0 fluorometer, sized on a Bioanalyzer 2100, and re-quantified with the KAPA Library Quantification kit. Every immunoSEQ 96-well plate was sequenced on a separate single-read 150-cycle Illumina NextSeq 550 flow cell. In the source study's methods: Because only junctional sequences without quality scores were contained in the immunoSEQ output, filtering matching that applied to full-length reads could not be performed. To assign V/J genes and CDR3, sequences were annotated using PyIR, a Python wrapper for IgBLAST v1.9, with IMGT germline references. Reads were removed for weak V/J assignments (E-value above 1e-6), missing CDR3, stop codons, out-of-frame junctions, or ambiguous translated residues. V3J clonotypes were defined as sequences sharing an identical inferred V gene, J gene, and CDR3 amino acid sequence. To compute the percentage overlap between repertoires, the number of shared unique clonotypes was divided by the size of the smaller repertoire. Richness of each repertoire was evaluated using RTK rarefaction, the Chao1 estimator, and Recon v2.1 estimates of unobserved clonotypes. OLGA was used to compute generation probabilities for all TCRbeta clonotypes that the gDNA method yielded from a few donors. The clones in this table, taken by TCRdb from immuneACCESS, are in-frame only. Not every clone is retained; where verified, under half of the shortfall comes from an unresolved V gene, and the cause of the rest is unknown. The V and J calls and clone size are taken from that table; D and trimming were inferred from the DNA. The table for this sample lists about a million clones; roughly 80% of them were counted only once. The ten largest clones take up approximately 0.95% of the sample.

As for this clone: There is no known antigen for this receptor. No much larger clone is present one base from it, and per-base qualities are unavailable.

The donors were healthy, HIV-negative adults with no recently reported acute infections or vaccinations. Every donor was a Caucasian adult living in Nashville, Tennessee, USA. CD4+ T cells were enriched through magnetic negative selection, after which naive cells were positively selected on CD45RA and the remaining negative fraction served as the memory subset. Blood was collected by leukapheresis, and PBMCs were isolated by Ficoll-Histopaque density gradient centrifugation and then cryopreserved in liquid nitrogen vapor phase. Analytical flow cytometry was used to check the purity and quantity of each magnetically sorted T cell population. From each sorted fraction, genomic DNA was isolated and quantified by UV absorbance on a Nanodrop 2000c. Summary of the overall study and its limitations: Compared with non-shared clonotypes, clonotypes shared by all four sorted-subset donors had higher generation probabilities. Sampling was restricted to blood, and TCR repertoires in tissue are likely to differ from TCR repertoires in blood. Estimated clonotype richness was generally larger for naive than for memory subsets. Because the study included a small number of donors, the genetic and exposure-history diversity represented was limited. Across four donors, roughly 5.1% of naive CD4, roughly 3.5% of naive CD8, roughly 2.2% of memory CD4, and under 0.45% of memory CD8 clonotypes were shared. Pairwise subsampling indicated that sequencing depth was expected to affect the degree of clonotype sharing among donors. Incomplete sequencing was indicated by rarefaction of sorted-subset datasets, despite the large sequencing depth.

The source material was memory CD4+ T cells from PBMCs. The sample's cell subset or site label, in plain terms: CD45RA-negative fraction. The sequence was obtained from a man younger than 30 in good health. Some clones in this sample may be carry-over from other donors' samples.

The CDR3 reads as follows: CASSQTGVMNTEAFF. The bases read TGTGCCAGCAGCCAGACAGGGGTCATGAACACTGAAGCTTTCTTT. The receptor chain draws on TRBV11-2 and TRBJ1-1; 8 central nucleotides agree with TRBD1. Including cysteine and phenylalanine, the CDR3 has 15 amino acids. The sequence is cut down to CDR3 DNA, 45 bases in frame from base 1. The junction shows trimming of 5 bases on V and 0 bases on J, and the gene matches do not reach 5 bases of it. CDR1 SGHAT and CDR2 FQNNGV were looked up in the germline V gene.